What follows is one T cell receptor beta chain and its context. This entry is derived from a study of blood T cell repertoires in COVID-19. The V end lost 5 bases, the J end lost 1 base, and 13 bases lay between the germline ends. The CDR3 has 15 residues. Germline V gene sequence: CDR1 SGHVS, CDR2 FQNEAQ. Per the original methods: Reference gene primer amplification gave nucleated cell count estimates. Profiled with immunoSEQ multiplex PCR; TCRdb holds only in-frame clones, not every one. V, J and clone size are those of that table, while D and trimming were read from the DNA. The data show roughly 23,000 clones, less than 95% seen once.

Source material: peripheral blood. This chain links TRBV7-8 with TRBJ2-3; maybe TRBD2 (6 bases). The receptor's source is a man aged 70 or older with acute or convalescent COVID-19. As DNA, the CDR3 is TGTGCCAGCAGCCGAGGGTCGGGAGGCACAGATACGCAGTATTTT. As protein: CASSRGSGGTDTQYF.